This T cell receptor beta chain was captured by sequencing in a study of T cells expressing NK-cell markers. Background on the study: Eight donors were sequenced, seven testing HCMV-seropositive and one testing seronegative.

The length of the CDR3 is 16 residues. CDR1 DFQATT and CDR2 SNEGSKA come from the germline V gene (reference sequence). Reanalyzing the 5' RACE reads, TCRdb keeps one entry per CDR3 protein, without DNA. This sample's clone table lists 400,000 to 500,000 distinct CDR3 sequences. The sample consisted of blood T cells: a sorted CD56 or NKG2C T cell subset, CD4+ or CD8+ T cells, or bulk PBMC T cells (not recorded which). The V and J genes are TRBV20-1 and TRBJ1-3. This receptor was obtained from a woman aged 18 to 75 in good health. The chain's CDR3 is CSAPARRTASGNTIYF.